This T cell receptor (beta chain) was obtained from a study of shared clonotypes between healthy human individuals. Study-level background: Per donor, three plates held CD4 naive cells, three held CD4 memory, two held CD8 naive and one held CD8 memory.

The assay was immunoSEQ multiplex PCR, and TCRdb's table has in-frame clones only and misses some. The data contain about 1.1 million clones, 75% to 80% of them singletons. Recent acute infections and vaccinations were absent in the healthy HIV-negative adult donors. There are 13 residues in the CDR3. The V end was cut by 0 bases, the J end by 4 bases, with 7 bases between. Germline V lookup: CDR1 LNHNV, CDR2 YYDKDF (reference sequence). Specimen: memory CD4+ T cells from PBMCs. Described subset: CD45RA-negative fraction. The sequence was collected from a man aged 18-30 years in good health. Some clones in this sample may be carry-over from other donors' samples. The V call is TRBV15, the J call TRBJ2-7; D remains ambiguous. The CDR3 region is CATSRDNQYEQYF. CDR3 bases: TGTGCCACCAGCAGAGATAACCAGTACGAGCAGTACTTC.